This TCR beta chain was recorded in a study of identical twins. Study results and limitations: Rather than following the same donors, the conclusions depended on cross-sectional statistical analysis.

Only healthy Caucasians were enrolled as donors. Concerning this clonotype: Its target is unknown.

CDR1 SGHAT and CDR2 FQDESV come from the germline V gene (reference sequence). With V trimmed by 4 bases and J by 5 bases, 25 bases remained unmatched. The CDR3 loop spans 21 amino acids. Template switching added a universal primer binding site, and final cDNA carried unique molecular identifiers. MiXCR was run by TCRdb on the 5' RACE reads, yielding one entry per CDR3 protein. The sample comprises approximately 530,000 distinct CDR3 sequences, around 22% of which are singletons, and 0.48% rests with the top ten. These data also featured in a second study, about yellow fever vaccine responses in identical twins.

Sequenced input: CD4+ T cells sorted from blood. The sequence derives from a woman aged 18 to 35 in good health. The chain carries TRBV11-1 and TRBJ2-1; 8 bases fit TRBD2. CDR3 DNA: TGTGCCAGCAGCTCCATCGCGGGACTAGTTGTCGCGGTTGGCCATAACAATGAGCAGTTCTTC. Its protein product is CASSSIAGLVVAVGHNNEQFF.